The 2 T cell receptor beta chains in this list originate from one sample, sequenced in a study of post-analysis software for immune sequencing data. Broader study findings: Patients used five TRBV segments, including TRBV5-6, TRBV5-1 and TRBV20-1, more often than controls.

The antigens for these receptors are not known. Libraries were made from TCR beta cDNA, and they carried unique molecular identifiers. TCRdb reprocessed the PCR reads with MiXCR, giving one entry per CDR3 protein. This table has 820,000 or so distinct CDR3 sequences, roughly half appearing once. Sequenced sample: blood. These receptors all stem from a girl aged 10-17 years with multiple sclerosis.

The V gene is TRBV6-6, the J gene TRBJ2-4, with 7 nucleotides matching TRBD1. The DNA end is a closer match to TRBJ2-7, so the J assignment may be wrong. This CDR3 has 16 residues. Germline CDR1 is MNHNY and CDR2 is SVGAGI (reference sequence). In DNA form, the CDR3 reads TGTGCCAGCAGTTCCCCCGACACAGGGGACGGCTACGAGCAGTACTTC. It is translated as CASSSPDTGDGYEQYF.

V usage is TRBV7-9 and J usage is TRBJ2-5; weak D call: TRBD2 (5 bases). This CDR3 is 14 amino acids long. Trimming shortened V by 1 base and J by 11 bases, and 17 bases separated the two germline ends. Germline V gene sequence: CDR1 SEHNR, CDR2 FQNEAQ (reference sequence). In DNA, the CDR3 is TGTGCCAGCAGCTTAGAGCCCCAGGCGGAGGAGCAGTACTTC. This translates into CASSLEPQAEEQYF. The complete variable domain, with remaining parts taken from reference TRBV7-9 and TRBJ2-5, reads DTGVSQNPRHKITKRGQNVTFRCDPISEHNRLYWYRQTLGQGPEFLTYFQNEAQLEKSRLLSDRFSAERPKGSFSTLEIQRTEQGDSAMYLCASSLEPQAEEQYFGPGTRLLVL.